This TCR beta chain comes out of a study of shared clonotypes between healthy human individuals (dated by TCRdb to between 2020 and 2021). Context from the whole study: A couple of women and a few men aged 18 to 49 years were included in the cohort. Per donor, three plates each were used for CD4 naive and CD4 memory, two for CD8 naive, and one for CD8 memory. The study deeply sequenced blood TCR repertoires of several healthy adults to estimate repertoire size and the extent of clonotype sharing between individuals. To increase sequencing depth and limit assay-specific biases, TCR repertoire library preparation and sequencing were carried out by different laboratories using diverse techniques. Between about 0.8 and 9 billion PBMCs per donor were obtained by leukapheresis. Overall study outcomes, separate from this receptor: Based on pairwise subsampling, the degree of clonotype sharing among donors was expected to be affected by sequencing depth. Sampling was restricted to blood, and TCR repertoires in tissues likely differ from the TCR repertoires found in blood. The small number of donors limited the genetic and exposure-history diversity represented. Larger estimated clonotype richness was generally found for naive subsets than for memory subsets. Higher generation probabilities were observed for clonotypes shared by all four sorted-subset donors than for non-shared clonotypes. Incomplete sequencing was indicated by rarefaction of sorted-subset datasets, despite the large sequencing depth. When a handful of donors were compared, the shared fraction of clonotypes was about 5.2% for naive CD4, around 3.6% for naive CD8, 2.3% for memory CD4, and 0.4% for memory CD8.

Using the deep immunoSEQ assay, multiplex PCR amplified TCR CDR3 regions from genomic DNA. Extracted genomic DNA from each cell subset was spread evenly across all wells of several immunoSEQ 96-well plates, with each plate serving as a replicate. For sorted subsets, 150 to 250 ng genomic DNA, equal to about 30,000 T cell genomes, was loaded into each replicate PCR. Purified libraries were measured with a Qubit 3.0 fluorometer, size-checked on a Bioanalyzer 2100, and measured again with the KAPA Library Quantification kit. Every immunoSEQ 96-well plate was sequenced on a separate single-read 150-cycle Illumina NextSeq 550 flow cell. On the authors' methods: Because the immunoSEQ output held only junctional sequences and lacked quality scores, the filtering could not match the filtering applied to full-length reads. To assign V/J genes and CDR3, sequences were annotated using PyIR, a Python wrapper for IgBLAST v1.9, with IMGT germline references. Reads were removed for weak V/J assignments (E-value above 1e-6), missing CDR3, stop codons, out-of-frame junctions, or ambiguous translated residues. V3J clonotypes were defined by identical inferred V gene, J gene, and CDR3 amino acid sequence. The percentage overlap between two repertoires was calculated by dividing the number of shared unique clonotypes by the size of the smaller repertoire. Three approaches were used to assess repertoire richness: RTK rarefaction, the Chao1 estimator, and Recon v2.1 estimates of unobserved clonotypes. Generation probabilities were computed with OLGA for all TCRbeta clonotypes obtained by the gDNA method from a few donors. This is the immuneACCESS table as TCRdb keeps it, with only in-frame sequences that have V and J called. A part of the clones is gone; compared with another copy, unresolved V genes explain less than half, and the rest is unexplained. V, J and clone size were drawn from that table, and D and trimming were deduced from the DNA. In all, the sample holds about 660,000 clones, and approximately 79% of those were seen once. The biggest ten clones account for 1.5% to 2% of the sample.

Healthy HIV-negative adults with no recently reported acute infections or vaccinations were included as donors. Every donor was a Caucasian adult residing in Nashville, Tennessee, USA. CD4+ T cells were enriched by magnetic negative selection; naive cells were then positively selected on CD45RA, and the negative fraction formed the memory subset. Blood was collected by leukapheresis, and PBMCs were isolated by Ficoll-Histopaque density gradient centrifugation and then cryopreserved in liquid nitrogen vapor phase. Purity and quantity of every magnetically sorted T cell population were checked by analytical flow cytometry. Genomic DNA was isolated from every sorted fraction and measured by UV absorbance on a Nanodrop 2000c. The sample holds a few counts of this clone. Its antigen target is currently unknown. Per-base quality was not reported, and no clone a single base away is much larger than it. The CDR1 and CDR2 encoded by the germline V gene are MNHNS and SASEGT. There are 16 amino acids in the CDR3, from cysteine to phenylalanine inclusive. The sequence is cut down to CDR3 DNA, 48 bases in frame from base 1. Trimming leaves V shorter by 7 bases and J shorter by 2 bases, with the junction holding 11 bases beyond the gene matches.

Specimen: memory CD4+ T cells sorted from blood. The cell subset or site tag for this specimen amounts to: CD45RA-negative fraction. The receptor was isolated from a woman under 40 in good health. This chain is built from TRBV6-1 and TRBJ2-7; 10 nucleotides in the junction match TRBD2. The bases are TGTGCCAGCACTGAGGGGCTAGCGGGAGTAGCCTACGAGCAGTACTTC. Its protein reads: CASTEGLAGVAYEQYF.